The TCR beta chain described here comes from a study of T cells in Graves' hyperthyroidism and ophthalmopathy. The germline CDR1 and CDR2 sequences are GTSNPN and SVGIG (reference sequence). This CDR3 spans 16 amino acids. V trimming: 0 bases; J trimming: 1 base; junction bases outside the gene matches: 6. This clonotype occurred many times. The source material, RNA transcripts, was used to amplify TCR beta CDR3 regions. With the HTBI primer set, the TCR CDR3 went through a first round of RT-PCR. TCRdb used MiXCR to reprocess the multiplex PCR reads, holding one entry per CDR3 protein. The data contain roughly 580,000 distinct CDR3 sequences, about 15% of them seen just once; the ten biggest clones take up roughly 5.7%.

This TCR was recovered from a woman in her twenties or thirties with Graves' hyperthyroidism that later progressed to Graves' ophthalmopathy. The sample was blood. The chain is built from TRBV30 and TRBJ1-1; 9 nucleotides line up with TRBD1. CDR3 sequence: CAWSVPQTGGNTEAFF. In DNA form, the CDR3 reads TGTGCCTGGAGTGTACCCCAGACAGGGGGGAACACTGAAGCTTTCTTT.